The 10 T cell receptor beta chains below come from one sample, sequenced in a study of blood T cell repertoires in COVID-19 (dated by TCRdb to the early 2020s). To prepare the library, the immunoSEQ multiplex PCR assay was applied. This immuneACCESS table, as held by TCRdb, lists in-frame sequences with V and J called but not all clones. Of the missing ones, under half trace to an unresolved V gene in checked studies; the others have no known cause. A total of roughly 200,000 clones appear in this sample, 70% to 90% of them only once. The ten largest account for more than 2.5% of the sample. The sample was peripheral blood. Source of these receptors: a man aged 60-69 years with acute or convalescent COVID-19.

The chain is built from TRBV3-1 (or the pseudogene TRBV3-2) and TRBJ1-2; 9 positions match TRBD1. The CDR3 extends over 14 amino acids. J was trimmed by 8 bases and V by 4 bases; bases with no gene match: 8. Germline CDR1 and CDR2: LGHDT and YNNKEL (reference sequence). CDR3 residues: CASSLPGQGTGYTF. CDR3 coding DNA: TGTGCCAGCAGCCTTCCCGGACAGGGGACGGGCTACACCTTC.

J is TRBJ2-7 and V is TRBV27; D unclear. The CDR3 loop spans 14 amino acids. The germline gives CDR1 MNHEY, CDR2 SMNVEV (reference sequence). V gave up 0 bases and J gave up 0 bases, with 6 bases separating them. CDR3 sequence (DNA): TGTGCCAGCAGTTTATCATTTAGCTCCTACGAGCAGTACTTC. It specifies CASSLSFSSYEQYF.

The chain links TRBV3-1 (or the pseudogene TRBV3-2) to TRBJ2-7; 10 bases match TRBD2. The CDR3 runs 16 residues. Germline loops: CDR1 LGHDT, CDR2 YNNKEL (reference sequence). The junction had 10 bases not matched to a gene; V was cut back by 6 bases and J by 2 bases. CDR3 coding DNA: TGTGCCAGCAGTCACACCGGGACTAGCGTTCCCTACGAGCAGTACTTC. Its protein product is CASSHTGTSVPYEQYF.

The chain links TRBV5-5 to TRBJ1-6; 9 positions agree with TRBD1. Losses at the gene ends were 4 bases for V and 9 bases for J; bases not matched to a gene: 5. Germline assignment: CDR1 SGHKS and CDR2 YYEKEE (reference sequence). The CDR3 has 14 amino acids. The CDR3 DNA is TGTGCCAGCAGCGAGGGACAGGGAAGTTCACCCCTCCACTTT. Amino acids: CASSEGQGSSPLHF.

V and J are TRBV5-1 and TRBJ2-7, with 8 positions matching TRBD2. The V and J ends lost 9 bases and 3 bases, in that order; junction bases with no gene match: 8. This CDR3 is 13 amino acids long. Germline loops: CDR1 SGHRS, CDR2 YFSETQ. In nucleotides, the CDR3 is TGCGCCACTTCCCCCAGCGGGAGCTACGAGCAGTACTTC. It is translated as CATSPSGSYEQYF.

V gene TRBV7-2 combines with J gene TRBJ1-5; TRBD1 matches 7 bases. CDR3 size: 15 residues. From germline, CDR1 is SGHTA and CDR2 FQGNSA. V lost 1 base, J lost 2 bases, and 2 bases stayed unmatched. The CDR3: CASSLGGTGNQPQHF. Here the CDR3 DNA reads TGTGCCAGCAGCTTAGGAGGGACAGGCAATCAGCCCCAGCATTTT.

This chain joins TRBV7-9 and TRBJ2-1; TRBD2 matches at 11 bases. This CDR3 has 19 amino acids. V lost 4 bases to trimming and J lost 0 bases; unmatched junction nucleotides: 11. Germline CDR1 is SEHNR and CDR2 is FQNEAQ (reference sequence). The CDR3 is CASSWGLAAKGSSYNEQFF. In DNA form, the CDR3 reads TGTGCCAGCAGCTGGGGACTAGCGGCTAAGGGGAGCTCCTACAATGAGCAGTTCTTC.

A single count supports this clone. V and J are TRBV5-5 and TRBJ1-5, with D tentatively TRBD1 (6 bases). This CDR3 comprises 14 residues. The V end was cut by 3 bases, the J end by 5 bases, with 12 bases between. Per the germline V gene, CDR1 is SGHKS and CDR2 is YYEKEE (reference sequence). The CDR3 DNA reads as TGTGCCAGCAGCTCCCAAGGGGGTGATCAGCCCCAGCATTTT. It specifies CASSSQGGDQPQHF.

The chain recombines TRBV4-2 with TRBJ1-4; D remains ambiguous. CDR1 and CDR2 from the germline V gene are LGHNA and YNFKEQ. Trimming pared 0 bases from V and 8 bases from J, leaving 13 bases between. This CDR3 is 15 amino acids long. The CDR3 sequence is CASSQDAAKREKLFF. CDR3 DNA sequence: TGTGCCAGCAGCCAAGATGCGGCCAAAAGGGAAAAACTGTTTTTT.

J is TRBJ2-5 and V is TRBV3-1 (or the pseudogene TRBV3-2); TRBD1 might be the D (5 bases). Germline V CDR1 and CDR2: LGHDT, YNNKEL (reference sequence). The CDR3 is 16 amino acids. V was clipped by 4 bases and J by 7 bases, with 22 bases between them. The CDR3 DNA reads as TGTGCCAGCAGCCGACGCATAGGGGCAGGTGCCGCGACCCAGTACTTC. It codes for CASSRRIGAGAATQYF.